This T cell receptor (beta chain) was recorded in a study of T cell responses to AZD1222 COVID-19 vaccine listed by TCRdb under 2021. About the study as a whole: TCR sequencing was performed for about 250 trial participants, of whom around 210 were given two doses of AZD1222 and 26 were given two doses of MenACWY control vaccine. Trial participants were enrolled by age into subgroups of 18-55, 56-69 and 70-plus years, and about 150, 27 and 61 TCR-sequenced participants, respectively, were included in these subgroups.

V ends up 5 bases short and J 0 bases short, with an unmatched junction base count of 13. The CDR3 covers 19 residues, taking in both the cysteine and the phenylalanine. Only CDR3 DNA is held: 57 bases, read in frame from base 1. CDR1 and CDR2 are read off the germline V gene as MNHEY and SVGEGT. Overall results and qualifications from the work: Participants were mostly white British, with more females than males. The authors suggested clonal diversity may have been underestimated. In the small 56-69-year group, the increase in depth fell short of significance, most likely because of low power. A significant rise in spike-specific TCR breadth and depth was observed after two AZD1222 doses relative to day 0 and relative to MenACWY recipients. Conclusions about previously exposed vaccinees are limited because only a handful of AZD1222 recipients were SARS-CoV-2 seropositive at baseline. Because no day 14 peak-response samples were available, repertoires were characterized only after the peak T cell response. The vaccine-associated CD4 TCRs covered the entire spike protein, and the dominant responses fell in regions 160-218 and 743-854. Nearly half of unique spike-specific TCRs reportedly recognized epitopes outside regions mutated in the B.1.351 and B.1.1.7 variants.

Read against the paper, the sample's time point label means: about 28 days (+/-7) after the second vaccine dose. AZD1222 recipients with second doses at about 4 weeks or about 12 weeks were pooled, because spike-specific TCR depth and breadth did not differ between schedules. Vaccinee samples were obtained from the UK trials COV001 and COV002, which included a single-blind randomized controlled phase 2/3 trial of AZD1222 (ChAdOx1 nCoV-19) in healthy adults. For TCRbeta chain sequencing, PBMC samples were collected from trial participants at day 0 and at day 28 after the second dose. The CDR3 regions of human TCRbeta chains were analyzed by immunosequencing. Processing in the source paper ran as follows. Repertoire TCRs were checked for matches against a reference library of SARS-CoV-2-specific TCRs that had been generated using the MIRA antigen-specificity platform. Breadth was defined as the fraction of unique TCRs that were SARS-CoV-2-associated. Depth was defined as the fraction of total T cells that were SARS-CoV-2-associated. Each spike-specific TCR was assigned to its reactive spike region and to a CD4 or CD8 class using the MIRA data. Log10-transformed breadth and depth values were compared by one-way ANOVA with Sidak's multiple comparisons tests. TCRdb took this table from immuneACCESS and kept in-frame rearrangements with V and J called. Such tables lack part of the clones; where checked against another copy, unresolved V genes explain under half of the gap, and the rest is unexplained. V, J and clone size were drawn from that table, and D and trimming were deduced from the DNA. This sample lists about 150,000 clones; over 70% were detected once. In total, the top ten clones hold roughly a tenth of the sample.

As regards this clone: What this receptor recognizes is not known. Qualities for individual bases were not recorded, and no much larger clone is one base off.

The rearranged segments are TRBV6-2 or TRBV6-3 and TRBJ2-2; the central 9 bases match TRBD1. This material consisted of peripheral blood, taken 28 days after the second AZD1222 dose. The sequence was obtained from an adult who received the AZD1222 COVID-19 vaccine. CDR3 loop: CASSPTSIRTGANTGELFF. The DNA sequence reads TGTGCCAGCAGTCCAACCAGCATAAGGACAGGGGCGAACACCGGGGAGCTGTTTTTT.